The table lists the clone carrying this TCR beta chain with a few counts. This entry comes from a study of T-cell reconstitution after alpha-beta-depleted transplantation in children. During its preparation, the TCRbeta library received unique molecular identifiers. TCRdb ran MiXCR on the PCR reads and lists one entry per CDR3 protein. The sample includes around 800,000 distinct CDR3 sequences, 15% to 20% of them seen just once. Sample: PBMCs, mostly from graft donor cells, taken 360 days after TCRalphabeta/CD19-depleted stem cell transplant. The TCR originated in a male patient younger than 18 who had a stem cell transplant for acute lymphoblastic leukemia, so the T cells may come from the graft donor.

The CDR3 loop is CSATLPGHTYNEQFF. CDR3 DNA sequence: TGCAGTGCCACCTTACCGGGGCACACGTACAATGAGCAGTTCTTC. This chain connects TRBV20-1 to TRBJ2-1; possibly TRBD1 or TRBD2 for D (5 bases each). Looked up from germline, CDR1 is DFQATT and CDR2 is SNEGSKA (reference sequence). V lost 6 bases to trimming and J lost 4 bases, with 19 bases between them. The CDR3 covers 15 residues.